The 9 T cell receptor beta chains presented below share a single source sample, sequenced in a study of T cells in Graves' hyperthyroidism and ophthalmopathy. Using RNA transcripts as the source, TCR beta CDR3 regions were amplified. TCR CDR3 underwent first-round RT-PCR with the HTBI primer set. From the multiplex PCR reads, TCRdb called clonotypes with MiXCR, one entry per CDR3 protein. The profile covers about 180,000 distinct CDR3 sequences, with about a sixth appearing a single time and 25% to 30% taken by the ten largest. The sequenced material came from blood. The receptors originated from a woman aged 45-65 years with Graves' hyperthyroidism.

The J gene is TRBJ2-1, the V gene TRBV10-1, with D hard to call. The CDR3 is made up of 13 amino acids. The germline CDR1 and CDR2 sequences are WNHNN and SYGVQD (reference sequence). The V gene lost 0 bases and the J gene lost 9 bases, with 9 bases spanning the gap. CDR3 region: CASSESTRSEQFF. As DNA, the CDR3 is TGCGCCAGCAGTGAGTCGACTCGCAGTGAGCAGTTCTTC.

This clonotype was detected many times. V and J are TRBV5-1 and TRBJ2-7; tentatively, D is TRBD1 (5 bases). The CDR3 has 15 residues. CDR1 and CDR2 from the germline V gene are SGHRS and YFSETQ. With 0 bases removed from V and 3 bases from J, the gap between germline ends came to 13 bases. The CDR3 coding sequence is TGCGCCAGCAGCTTGGTCGACAGCTCCAACTACGAGCAGTACTTC. Translation gives CASSLVDSSNYEQYF.

The chain employs TRBV10-3 and TRBJ1-1; 7 positions match TRBD1. The CDR3 length is 11 residues. V lost 9 bases and J lost 7; bases outside the gene matches: 5. CDR1 ENHRY and CDR2 SYGVKD come from the germline V gene. In DNA, the CDR3 is TGTGCCATACAGCGGGACAGTGAAGCTTTCTTT. This codes for CAIQRDSEAFF.

This clonotype was seen at least ten times. The J gene is TRBJ1-6, the V gene TRBV28; D is unclear. This CDR3 spans 14 amino acids. Deletions cut 7 bases from V and 0 bases from J, with 7 bases between. The germline V gene encodes CDR1 MDHEN and CDR2 SYDVKM. The CDR3 sequence is CASTTTSYNSPLHF. CDR3 nucleotide sequence: TGTGCCAGCACTACGACCTCCTATAATTCACCCCTCCACTTT. Together with reference TRBV28 and TRBJ1-6, the CDR3 gives the full variable domain: DVKVTQSSRYLVKRTGEKVFLECVQDMDHENMFWYRQDPGLGLRLIYFSYDVKMKEKGDIPEGYSVSREKKERFSLILESASTNQTSMYLCASTTTSYNSPLHFGNGTRLTVT.

With respect to this clonotype: A much larger clone lies one base from this, so it may be a read error. CDR3 in DNA: TGCAGTGCTGACAGGGAAGGGCAGCCCCAGCATTTT. Protein product: CSADREGQPQHF. The V and J genes are TRBV20-1 and TRBJ1-5, with 7 bases that match TRBD1. With 5 bases clipped from V and 7 bases from J, the junction kept 5 bases outside the gene matches. Germline CDR1 and CDR2: DFQATT and SNEGSKA (reference sequence). The CDR3 spans 12 residues.

The rearrangement links TRBV9 to TRBJ1-2; D remains unclear. The CDR3 covers 14 residues. The germline V and J ends were trimmed by 2 bases and 0 bases, with 8 bases remaining between them. Germline V gives CDR1 SGDLS, CDR2 YYNGEE. CDR3: CASSVYGTNYGYTF. CDR3 nucleotides: TGTGCCAGCAGCGTTTATGGGACTAACTATGGCTACACCTTC.

This clonotype appeared many times. The rearrangement joins TRBV6-1 to TRBJ2-5; D is unresolved. This CDR3 region has 15 residues. The V and J ends lost 7 bases and 1 base respectively, with 16 bases between them. The germline V gene encodes CDR1 MNHNS and CDR2 SASEGT. The CDR3 protein is CASNTPWGSQETQYF. The DNA of the CDR3 is TGTGCCAGCAATACACCATGGGGATCCCAAGAGACCCAGTACTTC.

This sequence joins TRBV6-1 and TRBJ2-6; tentative D call: TRBD2 (5 bases). CDR1 is MNHNS, CDR2 SASEGT, per germline. There are 16 residues in the CDR3. Between the trimmed V and J ends, which lost 1 base and 0 bases, there was a span of 7 bases. The CDR3 nucleotides read TGTGCCAGCAGTGAAGAAGAGGGCTCTGGGGCCAACGTCCTGACTTTC. Translation gives CASSEEEGSGANVLTF.

There are many counts of this clonotype. This chain uses TRBV12-3 or TRBV12-4 with TRBJ1-5, with D possibly TRBD1 on 5 matching bases. The V and J ends lost 3 bases and 3 bases respectively, with 12 bases between them. The CDR3 contains 15 residues. The CDR3 bases are TGTGCCAGCAGTTTCGACAGCCAATACAATCAGCCCCAGCATTTT. This gives the protein CASSFDSQYNQPQHF.